Listed below are T cell receptor beta chains from one sample, sequenced in a study of blood T cell repertoires in COVID-19. The protocol was immunoSEQ multiplex PCR, while the TCRdb copy is restricted to in-frame clones and leaves out a portion. Of about 180,000 clones listed, 70% to 90% are singletons. Sequences were obtained from peripheral blood. The receptors were gathered from a man younger than 35 who had recovered from COVID-19. The CDR3 runs from the conserved cysteine through the conserved F or W. D genes are given only for firm matches. Clone size appears in some rows only: once, few, many, or a class for an expanded clone.

D gene,V gene,J gene,clone size,CDR3 length,CDR3 DNA,CDR3 protein
.,TRBV7-9,TRBJ1-2,once,14,TGTGCCAGCAGCTTACCCGGGACACTATATGGCTACACCTTC,CASSLPGTLYGYTF
.,TRBV5-1,TRBJ2-3,.,15,TGCGCCAGCAGCTTCGGCGGGATCAGTGGAGATACGCAGTATTTT,CASSFGGISGDTQYF
TRBD2,TRBV30,TRBJ2-7,.,14,TGTGCCTGGAGTAGTACGGCGGGAGTGAGCGAGCAGTACTTC,CAWSSTAGVSEQYF
.,TRBV3-1/TRBV3-2,TRBJ2-1,.,16,TGTGCCAGCAGCCAAGGTAGCCGGAGGGGATACAATGAGCAGTTCTTC,CASSQGSRRGYNEQFF
.,TRBV20-1,TRBJ2-7,.,13,TGCAGTGCTAGTGGGTTGGGAGGGGGCGAGCAGTACTTC,CSASGLGGGEQYF
.,TRBV19,TRBJ2-3,.,13,TGTGCCAGTAGTCTTAACTACCCAGATACGCAGTATTTT,CASSLNYPDTQYF
.,TRBV10-3,TRBJ2-7,.,12,TGTGCCATCAGTGAATGGAGTGGCGAGCAGTACTTC,CAISEWSGEQYF
.,TRBV30,TRBJ1-1,.,13,TGTGCCTGGAGTGTCCGCAGGAACACTGAAGCTTTCTTT,CAWSVRRNTEAFF
TRBD1,TRBV6-6,TRBJ1-1,.,14,TGTGCCAGCAGTCAGACAGGGGTTAGCACTGAAGCTTTCTTT,CASSQTGVSTEAFF
TRBD2,TRBV6-2/TRBV6-3,TRBJ2-1,.,20,TGTGCCAGCAGTTACCCTACTAAGATCCAGGCTAGCGGGCCTTACAATGAGCAGTTCTTC,CASSYPTKIQASGPYNEQFF
.,TRBV13,TRBJ2-1,.,14,TGTGCCAGCAGCTTAGTACTAGCCGTAAATGAGCAGTTCTTC,CASSLVLAVNEQFF
TRBD1,TRBV4-1,TRBJ1-6,.,18,TGCGCCAGCAGCCAAGGGTCGGGACAGGGGGCCTCGACTTCACCCCTCCACTTT,CASSQGSGQGASTSPLHF
.,TRBV20-1,TRBJ2-1,.,14,TGCAGTGCTAGTCGGAGGGCGGGATACAATGAGCAGTTCTTC,CSASRRAGYNEQFF
.,TRBV15,TRBJ1-5,.,14,TGTGCCACCAGCAGTTTAACAGGTGGTGAGCCCCAGCATTTT,CATSSLTGGEPQHF
TRBD2,TRBV18,TRBJ2-2,once,17,TGTGCCAGCTCACCACCGTGGGCGGGAGGAAGCACCGGGGAGCTGTTTTTT,CASSPPWAGGSTGELFF
.,TRBV6-1,TRBJ1-3,.,16,TGTGCCAGCAGTGAAGTAGCAGTTTACTCTGGAAACACCATATATTTT,CASSEVAVYSGNTIYF
.,TRBV6-4,TRBJ2-1,.,15,TGTGCCAGCGCCCAACAGCAGAGCTCCTACAATGAGCAGTTCTTC,CASAQQQSSYNEQFF
.,TRBV21-1,TRBJ1-4,.,19,TGTGCCAGCAGCAAAGATGTTAAGGCCCCGGGGGGTTTTGGGAAAAAACTGTTTTTT,CASSKDVKAPGGFGKKLFF
.,TRBV6-6,TRBJ2-3,.,15,TGTGCCAGCAGAAACACCGGAGACTTACTTGATACGCAGTATTTT,CASRNTGDLLDTQYF
.,TRBV11-2,TRBJ1-6,once,14,TGTGCCAGCAGTTCAGGGGCCGGTAATTCACCCCTCCACTTT,CASSSGAGNSPLHF
.,TRBV18,TRBJ2-7,.,15,TGTGCCAGCTCACCGGTGGCGGGCGGCTCCTACGAGCAGTACTTC,CASSPVAGGSYEQYF
.,TRBV30,TRBJ1-1,.,13,TGTGCCTGGATGAATGTGATCGGCACTGAAGCTTTCTTT,CAWMNVIGTEAFF
TRBD2,TRBV18,TRBJ2-5,.,15,TGTGCCAGCTCATTTAGCGGGGATCATATGGAGACCCAGTACTTC,CASSFSGDHMETQYF
.,TRBV15,TRBJ2-7,.,14,TGTGCCACCAGCAGCGGCGGTTCCTCCTACGAGCAGTACTTC,CATSSGGSSYEQYF
.,TRBV24-1,TRBJ2-2,.,13,TGTGCCACCAGCGGGAGTGGGGTCGGGGAGCTGTTTTTT,CATSGSGVGELFF
TRBD1,TRBV5-4,TRBJ1-1,.,15,TGTGCCAGCAGACCTTGGACAGGGGTGGTCACTGAAGCTTTCTTT,CASRPWTGVVTEAFF
.,TRBV6-2/TRBV6-3,TRBJ2-7,.,13,TGTGCCAGCAGTGTGACAGGCCCCTACGAGCAGTACTTC,CASSVTGPYEQYF
TRBD2,TRBV5-6,TRBJ2-3,.,16,TGTGCCAGCAGCCTAAGACTAGCGGGAAGCACAGATACGCAGTATTTT,CASSLRLAGSTDTQYF
TRBD2,TRBV4-1,TRBJ2-3,.,15,TGCGCCAGCAGCCGACTAGCGGGTAGCACAGATACGCAGTATTTT,CASSRLAGSTDTQYF
.,TRBV7-8,TRBJ1-1,.,18,TGTGCCAGCAGCTTAGGATTTTCACTGCCAATCAGGCACACTGAAGCTTTCTTT,CASSLGFSLPIRHTEAFF
TRBD1,TRBV4-1,TRBJ2-6,.,15,TGCGCCAGCAGCCAAACAGGGGCTGGGGCCAACGTCCTGACTTTC,CASSQTGAGANVLTF
.,TRBV6-2/TRBV6-3,TRBJ2-5,.,12,TGTGCCAGCAGTGGACAGACGGTGACCCAGTACTTC,CASSGQTVTQYF
.,TRBV15,TRBJ2-7,.,14,TGTGCCACCAGCAGAGATACCACGGGGTACGAGCAGTACTTC,CATSRDTTGYEQYF
TRBD2,TRBV7-6,TRBJ2-1,.,13,TGTGCCAGCAGCCCGGGACTAGTAAATGAGCAGTTCTTC,CASSPGLVNEQFF
TRBD1,TRBV11-2,TRBJ2-1,.,14,TGTGCCAGCACCGAGGACAGGCCCTACAATGAGCAGTTCTTC,CASTEDRPYNEQFF
TRBD2,TRBV7-2,TRBJ2-1,.,15,TGTGCCAGCAGCCCAAGCGGGAGAAACGGCAATGAGCAGTTCTTC,CASSPSGRNGNEQFF
.,TRBV5-3,TRBJ2-5,.,14,TGTGCCAGAAGCTGGAGGGACGGCCAAAAAACCCAGTACTTC,CARSWRDGQKTQYF
TRBD2,TRBV5-1,TRBJ2-2,.,15,TGCGCCAGCAGTTGGACTAGCGGGAAGACCGGGGAGCTGTTTTTT,CASSWTSGKTGELFF
.,TRBV6-1,TRBJ1-5,.,14,TGTGCCAGCAGTGAAGCGGGAGGGAGTCAGCCCCAGCATTTT,CASSEAGGSQPQHF
.,TRBV10-1,TRBJ2-3,once,13,TGCGCCAGCAGTGACCAACAGGGTGGTACGCAGTATTTT,CASSDQQGGTQYF
.,TRBV9,TRBJ2-2,.,15,TGTGCCAGCAGCGTAGCGCCGGGGGACACCGGGGAGCTGTTTTTT,CASSVAPGDTGELFF